The 27 T cell receptor beta chains listed next were all sequenced from one sample in a study of neurological immune-mediated disorders. MiXCR, run by TCRdb on the 5' RACE reads, gives a single entry per CDR3 protein. The table includes roughly 45,000 distinct CDR3 sequences, about an eighth detected once. Time point in this sample: longitudinal time-point 2. Sequenced sample: PBMCs. The receptors were gathered from a male donor with HTLV-1-associated myelopathy (HAM/TSP).

The chain couples TRBV18 to TRBJ1-1, with D unresolved. Trimming cost V 6 bases and J 4 bases, with 24 bases left between them. The length of the CDR3 is 17 residues. Germline V CDR1 and CDR2: KGHSH, LQKENI. CDR3 in amino acids: CASSAQSGMRRGTEAFF. The CDR3 coding sequence is TGTGCCAGCTCCGCACAATCGGGTATGAGACGGGGCACTGAAGCTTTCTTT.

This chain connects TRBV29-1 to TRBJ2-2; possibly TRBD1 for D (6 bases). V was shortened by 3 bases and J by 6 bases, with 11 bases between the two germline ends. Germline V lookup: CDR1 SQVTM, CDR2 ANQGSEA. The CDR3 extends over 13 amino acids. The CDR3 bases are TGCAGCGTTGAGACAGGTTACGCCGGGGAGCTGTTTTTT. Protein sequence: CSVETGYAGELFF.

V usage is TRBV7-6 and J usage is TRBJ2-2, with D tentatively TRBD2 (6 bases). Germline assignment: CDR1 SGHVS and CDR2 FNYEAQ. The V and J ends lost 11 bases and 1 base respectively, with 11 bases between them. The CDR3 consists of 13 residues. CDR3 in DNA: TGTGCCGGTAGCGGATTGAACACCGGGGAGCTGTTTTTT. This translates into CAGSGLNTGELFF.

Many counts were recorded for this clonotype. The V and J genes are TRBV20-1 and TRBJ1-1, with no clear D. The CDR3 totals 14 residues. V lost 0 bases, J lost 1 base, and 9 bases lay in between. Germline V gives CDR1 DFQATT, CDR2 SNEGSKA (reference sequence). CDR3 loop: CSARDDGENTEAFF. Here the CDR3 DNA reads TGCAGTGCTAGAGATGACGGGGAGAACACTGAAGCTTTCTTT.

In its sample, this clonotype was seen many times. The chain couples TRBV20-1 to TRBJ2-7, with 7 bases matching TRBD1. Germline V gene sequence: CDR1 DFQATT, CDR2 SNEGSKA (reference sequence). The CDR3 runs to 15 residues. Trimming removed 0 bases from V and 6 bases from J; junction bases left unmatched: 11. CDR3 loop: CSARDPSETGIEQYF. CDR3 bases: TGCAGTGCTAGAGATCCTTCGGAGACAGGGATCGAGCAGTACTTC.

This clonotype appeared many times. The chain employs TRBV20-1 and TRBJ2-7; 9 nucleotides align to TRBD2. Unmatched junction bases numbered 6, after V lost 6 bases and J lost 3 bases. Looked up from germline, CDR1 is DFQATT and CDR2 is SNEGSKA (reference sequence). There are 13 residues in the CDR3. CDR3 protein: CSASSGGNYEQYF. The CDR3, as DNA: TGCAGTGCCTCAAGCGGGGGGAACTACGAGCAGTACTTC.

This clonotype was recorded at least ten times. This sequence joins TRBV24-1 and TRBJ1-5; D may be TRBD1 (6 bases). The CDR3 spans 14 residues. The ends were cut back, 7 bases at V and 7 bases at J, with 16 bases in the middle. In germline, CDR1 is KGHDR, CDR2 SFDVKD. CDR3 region: CATSARGPRQPQHF. The CDR3 coding sequence is TGTGCCACCAGCGCCAGGGGCCCCAGACAGCCCCAGCATTTT.

Ten or more counts support this clonotype. This rearrangement joins TRBV6-5 to TRBJ1-1; TRBD1 is a possible D gene (5 bases). The CDR3 runs 13 residues. V dropped 2 bases and J dropped 4 bases, with 8 bases sitting between them. Germline CDR1 and CDR2: MNHEY and SVGAGI. The CDR3 sequence is CASSYTRGTEAFF. CDR3 DNA sequence: TGTGCCAGCAGTTACACGAGGGGCACTGAAGCTTTCTTT.

The chain uses TRBV18 and TRBJ2-5; perhaps TRBD1 as D (5 bases). The length of the CDR3 is 13 residues. V gave up 3 bases and J gave up 3 bases, with 8 bases separating them. Germline CDR1 and CDR2: KGHSH and LQKENI. The CDR3 DNA is TGTGCCAGCTCACCTTGGGGCGAAGAGACCCAGTACTTC. As protein: CASSPWGEETQYF.

The rearrangement uses TRBV30 and TRBJ2-2, with D unresolved. The CDR3 covers 13 residues. Germline V gene lookup returns CDR1 GTSNPN and CDR2 SVGIG (reference sequence). Trimming removed 1 base at V and 2 bases at J, with 5 bases between. The CDR3 reads CAWSALNTGELFF. The CDR3 DNA is TGTGCCTGGAGTGCTCTTAACACCGGGGAGCTGTTTTTT.

Many counts were recorded for this clonotype. CDR3 DNA sequence: TGCGCCAGCAGAGGCGGGACAGTGAACACTGAAGCTTTCTTT. It is translated as CASRGGTVNTEAFF. V usage is TRBV5-1 and J usage is TRBJ1-1, with TRBD1 matching over 7 bases. This CDR3 region has 14 residues. With V trimmed by 5 bases and J by 0 bases, 4 bases remained unmatched. Germline lookup yields CDR1 SGHRS and CDR2 YFSETQ. Full variable domain (rest looked up from reference TRBV5-1 and TRBJ1-1): KAGVTQTPRYLIKTRGQQVTLSCSPISGHRSVSWYQQTPGQGLQFLFEYFSETQRNKGNFPGRFSGRQFSNSRSEMNVSTLELGDSALYLCASRGGTVNTEAFFGQGTRLTVV.

This clonotype appeared many times. The V call is TRBV2, the J call TRBJ1-1; 9 bases line up with TRBD1. Trimming took 10 bases from V and 2 from J; bases not matched to a gene: 11. CDR1 and CDR2 (germline): SNHLY, FYNNEI. The CDR3 has 15 amino acids. DNA of the CDR3: TGTGCCAACAACAGGGGGACAGGGACAAACACTGAAGCTTTCTTT. It is translated as CANNRGTGTNTEAFF.

This clonotype was picked up many times. The chain couples TRBV10-3 to TRBJ2-7; the match to TRBD1 covers 8 bases. This CDR3 has 13 amino acids. The junction had 7 bases not matched to a gene; V was cut back by 10 bases and J by 2 bases. The germline CDR1 and CDR2 sequences are ENHRY and SYGVKD. This CDR3 reads CATTGQGTYEQYF. The DNA of the CDR3 is TGTGCCACCACCGGACAGGGCACCTACGAGCAGTACTTC.

This clonotype was observed at least ten times. The chain recombines TRBV6-5 with TRBJ2-3; D is uncertain. Germline V lookup: CDR1 MNHEY, CDR2 SVGAGI. The V and J ends lost 0 bases and 0 bases respectively, with 13 bases between them. The CDR3 length is 17 residues. The CDR3 coding sequence is TGTGCCAGCAGTTACTCGAAAACTCGCTCTAGCACAGATACGCAGTATTTT. Its translation is CASSYSKTRSSTDTQYF.

This clonotype came up many times. The chain links TRBV3-1 to TRBJ2-4, with D hard to call. This CDR3 spans 16 amino acids. The germline V gene encodes CDR1 LGHDT and CDR2 YNNKEL (reference sequence). V was shortened by 0 bases and J by 0 bases, with 9 bases between the two germline ends. The CDR3 sequence is CASSQESRLAKNIQYF. Written as DNA, the CDR3 is TGTGCCAGCAGCCAAGAGAGCAGGCTAGCCAAAAACATTCAGTACTTC.

This clonotype was counted at least ten times. This chain joins TRBV14 and TRBJ2-7; D is ambiguous. V lost 4 bases to trimming and J lost 4 bases, with 17 bases between them. The CDR3 totals 15 residues. CDR1 SGHDN and CDR2 FVKESK come from the germline V gene. CDR3 DNA: TGTGCCAGCAGCCCAGCCTCTTACTTGGGATACGAGCAGTACTTC. It codes for CASSPASYLGYEQYF.

The CDR3 DNA follows: TGCAGCGTTGGGACAGGGGTAGGGGCTTTCTTT. Translation: CSVGTGVGAFF. The chain carries TRBV29-1 and TRBJ1-1; 9 bases match TRBD1. Germline-derived CDR1 and CDR2 are SQVTM and ANQGSEA. The CDR3 spans 11 residues. V trimming: 4 bases; J trimming: 11 bases; junction bases outside the gene matches: 5.

Comment on this clonotype: A read error is possible here, since a much larger clone lies one base away. The genes are TRBV6-1 and TRBJ2-1; D remains unclear. This CDR3 spans 14 amino acids. CDR1 and CDR2 (germline): MNHNS, SASEGT. The CDR3 protein is CASSGSFLENEQIF. The CDR3 nucleotides read TGTGCCAGCAGTGGATCATTCCTCGAGAATGAGCAGATCTTC.

The CDR3 reads CASSWARAGELFF. For the CDR3, the DNA is TGCGCCAGCAGCTGGGCTAGGGCCGGGGAGCTGTTTTTT. This rearrangement joins TRBV5-1 to TRBJ2-2, with D unclear. V was clipped by 3 bases and J by 6 bases, with 9 bases between them. The germline CDR1 and CDR2 sequences are SGHRS and YFSETQ. This CDR3 contains 13 residues.

There are many counts of this clonotype. The V gene is TRBV12-3 or TRBV12-4, the J gene TRBJ2-1; 9 bases are shared with TRBD2. The CDR3 runs 16 residues. The V and J ends lost 6 bases and 9 bases, in that order; junction bases with no gene match: 15. The CDR3 DNA reads as TGTGCCAGCAGCCTCTTGCGGGGGGGGCCAGGAACTGAGCAGTTCTTC. Translated, it gives CASSLLRGGPGTEQFF.

The table lists this clonotype with many counts. This chain links TRBV5-5 with TRBJ2-5; 9 bases map to TRBD2. Germline V gives CDR1 SGHKS, CDR2 YYEKEE (reference sequence). The CDR3 runs to 14 residues. J gave up 5 bases and V 4 bases, and 6 bases lay outside the gene matches. CDR3 protein: CASSDLAGVETQYF. DNA of the CDR3: TGTGCCAGCAGCGATTTAGCGGGGGTTGAGACCCAGTACTTC.

This clonotype was seen at least ten times. The chain has TRBV7-2 and TRBJ2-2, with 8 bases lining up with TRBD1. With 3 bases clipped from V and 7 bases from J, the junction kept 10 bases outside the gene matches. Germline V gives CDR1 SGHTA, CDR2 FQGNSA. This CDR3 has 16 amino acids. The CDR3 reads CASSFKDRAFGGELFF. In nucleotides, the CDR3 is TGTGCCAGCAGCTTTAAGGACAGGGCTTTTGGCGGGGAGCTGTTTTTT.

This clonotype was seen at least ten times. V and J are TRBV6-5 and TRBJ2-2; TRBD2 is a possible D gene (6 bases). Deletions cut 2 bases from V and 5 bases from J, with 9 bases between. Germline values: CDR1 MNHEY, CDR2 SVGAGI. CDR3 length: 14 residues. DNA of the CDR3: TGTGCCAGCAGTTACCTGGGAGGAACCGGGGAGCTGTTTTTT. Its translation: CASSYLGGTGELFF.

The chain's CDR3 is CASSQMRQAKGTQYF. CDR3 nucleotides: TGTGCCAGCAGCCAAATGAGACAGGCAAAAGGGACCCAGTACTTC. The chain joins TRBV14 to TRBJ2-5; maybe TRBD1 (6 bases). Trimming removed 2 bases at V and 7 bases at J, with 17 bases between. Germline CDR1 SGHDN, CDR2 FVKESK. The CDR3 has 15 residues.

Many counts were recorded for this clonotype. The V gene is TRBV5-6, the J gene TRBJ1-5, with D tentatively TRBD1 (5 bases). The ends were cut back, 0 bases at V and 7 bases at J, with 11 bases in the middle. CDR1 SGHDT and CDR2 YYEEEE come from the germline V gene. CDR3 length: 14 amino acids. The chain's CDR3 is CASSLGAGDQPQHF. Here the CDR3 DNA reads TGTGCCAGCAGCTTGGGGGCCGGGGACCAGCCCCAGCATTTT.

This clonotype appeared many times. At one boundary the junction diverges from the germline segment, which might be a read error. The V gene is TRBV27, the J gene TRBJ2-7; TRBD2 is a possible D gene (5 bases). Germline V lookup: CDR1 MNHEY, CDR2 SMNVEV (reference sequence). This CDR3 has 13 amino acids. DNA of the CDR3: TGTGCCACCACCGGGAACGGATCCTACGAACAGTACTTC. Protein product: CATTGNGSYEQYF.

This clonotype was recorded many times. V is TRBV5-1 and J is TRBJ2-2; the match to TRBD1 covers 8 bases. V was pared by 5 bases and J by 4 bases, with 10 bases of the junction left unmatched. This CDR3 is built from 16 residues. CDR1 and CDR2 (germline): SGHRS, YFSETQ. The chain's CDR3 is CASSSDRGRSTGELFF. The CDR3 DNA reads TGCGCCAGCAGTTCAGACAGGGGACGTAGCACCGGGGAGCTGTTTTTT.